This T cell receptor beta chain was profiled in a study of T cells after posttransplantation cyclophosphamide. Peripheral blood was collected from the related graft donor on the marrow donation day. Clones were sequenced by immunoSEQ multiplex PCR, and TCRdb holds only the in-frame ones, with some missing. This repertoire lists approximately 30,000 clones without singletons; 6.7% sits in the top ten. The CDR3 extends over 17 amino acids. With 4 bases removed from V and 4 bases from J, the gap between germline ends came to 21 bases. CDR1 KGHDR and CDR2 SFDVKD come from the germline V gene. This chain links TRBV24-1 with TRBJ1-2; unclear D gene. Sequenced: PBMCs. This sequence originates from a woman aged 50 to 60 in good health and a related stem cell transplant donor. CDR3 nucleotides: TGTGCCACCAGTGACCCTCGCTCGGCAGAAGCGGCCTATGGCTACACCTTC. Translated: CATSDPRSAEAAYGYTF.